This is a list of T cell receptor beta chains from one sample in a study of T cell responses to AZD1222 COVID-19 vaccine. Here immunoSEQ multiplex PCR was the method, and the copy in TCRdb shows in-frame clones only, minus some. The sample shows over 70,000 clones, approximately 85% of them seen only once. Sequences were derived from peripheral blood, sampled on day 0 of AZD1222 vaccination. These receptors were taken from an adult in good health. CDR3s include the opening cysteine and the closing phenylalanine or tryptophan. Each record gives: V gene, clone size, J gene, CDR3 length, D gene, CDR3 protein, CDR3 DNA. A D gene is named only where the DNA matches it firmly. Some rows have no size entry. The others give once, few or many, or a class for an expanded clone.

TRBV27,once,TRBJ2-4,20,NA,CASTQQGYSFLVVWLVIQYF,TGTGCCAGCACCCAACAGGGTTATTCTTTTTTAGTGGTGTGGCTGGTTATTCAGTACTTC
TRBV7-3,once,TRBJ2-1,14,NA,CASSSRANYNEQFF,TGTGCCAGCAGCTCACGCGCGAATTACAATGAGCAGTTCTTC
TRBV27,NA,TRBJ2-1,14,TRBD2,CAAGGFRSYNEQFF,TGTGCCGCGGGGGGGTTTCGCTCCTACAATGAGCAGTTCTTC
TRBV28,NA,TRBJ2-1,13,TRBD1,CASGDRGDNEQFF,TGTGCCAGTGGGGACAGGGGAGACAATGAGCAGTTCTTC
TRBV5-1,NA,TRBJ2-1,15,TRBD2,CASSLGTSGYNEQFF,TGCGCCAGCAGCTTAGGGACTAGCGGCTACAATGAGCAGTTCTTC
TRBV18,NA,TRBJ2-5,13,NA,CASSPQTEETQYF,TGTGCCAGCTCACCACAAACAGAAGAGACCCAGTACTTC
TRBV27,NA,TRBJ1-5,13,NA,CASSLGGFEPQHF,TGTGCCAGCAGTTTAGGGGGGTTTGAGCCCCAGCATTTT
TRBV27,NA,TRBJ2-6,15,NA,CASSLMSSGANVLTF,TGTGCCAGCAGTTTGATGAGCTCTGGGGCCAACGTCCTGACTTTC
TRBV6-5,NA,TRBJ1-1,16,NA,CASSYRGSHMNTEAFF,TGTGCCAGCAGTTATCGGGGGTCCCACATGAACACTGAAGCTTTCTTT
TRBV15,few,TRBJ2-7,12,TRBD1,CATSPKQGGQYF,TGTGCCACCAGTCCAAAACAGGGGGGGCAGTACTTC
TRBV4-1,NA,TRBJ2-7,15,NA,CASSQVRGPIYEQYF,TGCGCCAGCAGCCAAGTCAGGGGTCCCATCTACGAGCAGTACTTC
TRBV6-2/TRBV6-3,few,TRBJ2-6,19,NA,CASSYSIGGPSSGANVLTF,TGTGCCAGCAGTTACTCGATTGGGGGCCCAAGCTCTGGGGCCAACGTCCTGACTTTC
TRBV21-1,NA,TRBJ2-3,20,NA,CASSAGAGSGRVCWTDTQYF,TGTGCCAGCAGCGCGGGGGCGGGGAGCGGGAGGGTGTGTTGGACAGATACGCAGTATTTT
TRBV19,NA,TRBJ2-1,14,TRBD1,CASTWTGVYNEQFF,TGTGCCAGTACTTGGACAGGAGTCTACAATGAGCAGTTCTTC
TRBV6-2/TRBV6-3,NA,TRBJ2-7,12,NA,CASSYGRYEQYF,TGTGCCAGCAGTTACGGCCGCTACGAGCAGTACTTC
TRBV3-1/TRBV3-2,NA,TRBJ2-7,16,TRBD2,CASSQGSAGGRGEQYF,TGTGCCAGCAGCCAAGGTTCGGCGGGAGGGCGAGGCGAGCAGTACTTC
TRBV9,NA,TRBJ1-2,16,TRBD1,CASSPQGQVQIYGYTF,TGTGCCAGCAGCCCCCAGGGACAGGTACAGATCTATGGCTACACCTTC
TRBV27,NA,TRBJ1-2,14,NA,CASSPPGGSYGYTF,TGTGCCAGCAGTCCCCCGGGGGGTTCCTATGGCTACACCTTC
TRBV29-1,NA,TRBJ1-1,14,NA,CSVLMDAGNTEAFF,TGCAGCGTTTTAATGGATGCGGGGAACACTGAAGCTTTCTTT
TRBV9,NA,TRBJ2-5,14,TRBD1,CASSEGQGGETQYF,TGTGCCAGCAGCGAGGGACAGGGGGGAGAGACCCAGTACTTC
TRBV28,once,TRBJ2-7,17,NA,CASSPYPPGTASYEQYF,TGTGCCAGCAGCCCTTACCCTCCCGGGACTGCCTCCTACGAGCAGTACTTC
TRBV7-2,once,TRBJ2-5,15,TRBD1,CASTRDRGSVGTQYF,TGTGCCAGCACCCGGGACAGGGGTTCTGTCGGGACCCAGTACTTC
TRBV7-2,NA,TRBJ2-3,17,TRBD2,CASSSLSGRGWADTQYF,TGTGCCAGCAGCTCCCTTAGCGGGAGGGGGTGGGCAGATACGCAGTATTTT
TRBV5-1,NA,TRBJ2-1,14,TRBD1,CASSYRTGGNEQFF,TGCGCCAGCAGCTACCGGACAGGGGGCAATGAGCAGTTCTTC
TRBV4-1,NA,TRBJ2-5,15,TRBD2,CASSQRLAPGETQYF,TGCGCCAGCAGCCAACGACTAGCTCCGGGGGAGACCCAGTACTTC
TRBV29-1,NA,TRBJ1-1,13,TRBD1,CSVEGAGGTEAFF,TGCAGCGTTGAAGGGGCAGGGGGCACTGAAGCTTTCTTT
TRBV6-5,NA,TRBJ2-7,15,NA,CASRPTRAGSYEQYF,TGTGCCAGCAGGCCCACCCGGGCGGGTTCCTACGAGCAGTACTTC
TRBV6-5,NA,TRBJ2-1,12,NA,CASSLRGEEQFF,TGTGCCAGCAGCTTGCGAGGCGAGGAGCAGTTCTTC
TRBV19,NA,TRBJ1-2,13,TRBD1,CASSILQGVGYTF,TGTGCCAGTAGTATCCTACAGGGGGTGGGCTACACCTTC
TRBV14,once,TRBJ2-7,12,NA,CASSHVSYEQYF,TGTGCCAGCAGCCATGTATCCTACGAGCAGTACTTC
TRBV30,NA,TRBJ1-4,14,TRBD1,CAWSWDRTNEKLFF,TGTGCCTGGAGTTGGGACAGAACTAATGAAAAACTGTTTTTT
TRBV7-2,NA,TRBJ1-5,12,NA,CASSFSNQPQHF,TGTGCCAGCAGCTTCAGCAATCAGCCCCAGCATTTT